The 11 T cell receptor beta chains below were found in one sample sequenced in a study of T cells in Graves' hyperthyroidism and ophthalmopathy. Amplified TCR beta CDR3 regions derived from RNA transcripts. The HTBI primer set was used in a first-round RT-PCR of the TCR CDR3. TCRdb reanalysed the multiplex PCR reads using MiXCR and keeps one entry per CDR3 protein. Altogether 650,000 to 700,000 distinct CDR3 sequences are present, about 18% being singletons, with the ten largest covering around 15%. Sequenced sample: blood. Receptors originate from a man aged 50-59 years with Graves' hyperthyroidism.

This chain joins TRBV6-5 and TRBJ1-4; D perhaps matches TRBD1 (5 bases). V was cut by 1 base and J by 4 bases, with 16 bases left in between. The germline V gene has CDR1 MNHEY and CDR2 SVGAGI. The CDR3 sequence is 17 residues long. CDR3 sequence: CASSYLNIREHNEKLFF. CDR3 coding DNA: TGTGCCAGCAGTTACTTGAACATCAGGGAACATAATGAAAAACTGTTTTTT.

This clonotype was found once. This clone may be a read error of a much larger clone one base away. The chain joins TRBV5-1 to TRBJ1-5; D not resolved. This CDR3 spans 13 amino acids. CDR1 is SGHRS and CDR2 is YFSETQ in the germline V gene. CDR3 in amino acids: CVSSLDGYQPQHF. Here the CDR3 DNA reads TGCGTCAGCAGCTTGGATGGTTATCAGCCCCAGCATTTT. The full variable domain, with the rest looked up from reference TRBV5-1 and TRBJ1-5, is KAGVTQTPRYLIKTRGQQVTLSCSPISGHRSVSWYQQTPGQGLQFLFEYFSETQRNKGNFPGRFSGRQFSNSRSEMNVSTLELGDSALYLCVSSLDGYQPQHFGDGTRLSIL.

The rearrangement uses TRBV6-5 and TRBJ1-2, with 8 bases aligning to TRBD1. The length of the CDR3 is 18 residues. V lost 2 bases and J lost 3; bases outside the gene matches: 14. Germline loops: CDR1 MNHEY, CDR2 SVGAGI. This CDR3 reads CASSYLLTRGLVDYGYTF. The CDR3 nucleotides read TGTGCCAGCAGTTACCTTCTCACCAGGGGGCTAGTCGACTATGGCTACACCTTC.

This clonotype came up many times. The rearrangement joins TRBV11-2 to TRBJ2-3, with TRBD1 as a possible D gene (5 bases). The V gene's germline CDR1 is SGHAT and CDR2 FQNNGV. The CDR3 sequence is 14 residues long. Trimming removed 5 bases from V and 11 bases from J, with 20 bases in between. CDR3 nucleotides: TGTGCCAGCAGCCTCCTATCAGGGATAATTGAGCAGTATTTT. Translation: CASSLLSGIIEQYF.

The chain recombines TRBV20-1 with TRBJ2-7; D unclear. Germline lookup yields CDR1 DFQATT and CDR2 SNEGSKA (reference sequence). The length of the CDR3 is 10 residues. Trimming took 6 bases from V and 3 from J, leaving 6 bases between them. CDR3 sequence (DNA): TGCAGTGCAGAAAACTACGAGCAGTACTTC. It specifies CSAENYEQYF.

CDR3 region: CASRPRGLGAKNIQYF. CDR3 in DNA: TGTGCCAGCAGGCCCAGGGGGCTTGGGGCCAAAAACATTCAGTACTTC. The V gene is TRBV13, the J gene TRBJ2-4, with TRBD1 matching 8 bases. V trimming: 6 bases; J trimming: 1 base; junction bases outside the gene matches: 8. There are 16 residues in the CDR3. The germline gives CDR1 PRHDT, CDR2 FYEKMQ (reference sequence).

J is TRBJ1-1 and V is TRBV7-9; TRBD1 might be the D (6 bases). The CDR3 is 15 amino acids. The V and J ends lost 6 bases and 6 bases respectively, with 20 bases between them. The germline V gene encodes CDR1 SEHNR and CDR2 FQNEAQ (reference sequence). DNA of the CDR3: TGTGCCAGCAGTCTGGGGGTAGGGGGGGCCGCTGAAGCTTTCTTT. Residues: CASSLGVGGAAEAFF.

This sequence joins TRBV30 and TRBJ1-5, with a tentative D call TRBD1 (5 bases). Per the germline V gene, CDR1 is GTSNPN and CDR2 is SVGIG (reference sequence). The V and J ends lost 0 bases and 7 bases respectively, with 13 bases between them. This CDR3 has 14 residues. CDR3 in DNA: TGTGCCTGGAGTGTAACCAGGGTGGGACAGCCCCAGCATTTT. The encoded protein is CAWSVTRVGQPQHF.

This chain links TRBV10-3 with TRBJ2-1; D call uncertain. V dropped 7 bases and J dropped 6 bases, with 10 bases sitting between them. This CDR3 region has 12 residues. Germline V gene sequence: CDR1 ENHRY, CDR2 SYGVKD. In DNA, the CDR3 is TGTGCCATCAAGGGAACTACCAATGAGCAGTTCTTC. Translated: CAIKGTTNEQFF.

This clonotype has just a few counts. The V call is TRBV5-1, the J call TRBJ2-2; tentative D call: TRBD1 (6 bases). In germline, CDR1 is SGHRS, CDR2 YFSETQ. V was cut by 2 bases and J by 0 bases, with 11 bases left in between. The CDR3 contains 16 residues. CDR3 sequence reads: CASSLNRQANTGELFF. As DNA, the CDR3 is TGCGCCAGCAGCTTAAATAGACAGGCGAACACCGGGGAGCTGTTTTTT.

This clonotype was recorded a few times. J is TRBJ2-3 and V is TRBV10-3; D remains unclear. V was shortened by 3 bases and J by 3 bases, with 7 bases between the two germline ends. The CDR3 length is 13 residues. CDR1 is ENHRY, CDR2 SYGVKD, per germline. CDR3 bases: TGTGCCATCAGTGAAGGAGCGACAGATACGCAGTATTTT. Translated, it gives CAISEGATDTQYF.